This T cell receptor beta chain was recorded in a study of human T cells and chemical hapten exposure. In the study overall: Each patient's scalp received weekly diphenylcyclopropenone throughout the approximately 25-week study.

This clonotype was picked up a small number of times. Its target is not known. V was clipped by 4 bases and J by 3 bases, with 4 bases between them. The germline CDR1 and CDR2 sequences are WSHSY and SAAADI. This CDR3 comprises 11 residues. A single record per CDR3 protein comes from TCRdb applying MiXCR to the RACE reads. The table lists under 200,000 distinct CDR3 sequences, under 35% of them singletons. Findings of the study overall: Significantly more large CDR3 similarity clusters were formed by expanded TCRs than by controls.

The time point denotes: pre-sensitization, week 0. Treatment indicated: therapeutic diphenylcyclopropenone sensitization with weekly scalp DPC. Sequenced here: whole blood, sampled in connection with sensitization to the hapten diphenylcyclopropenone (DPC). V is TRBV10-2 and J is TRBJ2-7; D ambiguous. The clonotype was recovered from a woman in her 30s with alopecia areata. Some clones in this sample may be carry-over from other donors' samples. CDR3 nucleotide sequence: TGCGCCAGCAGTGCTCTCTACGAGCAGTACTTC. Amino acids: CASSALYEQYF.